This T cell receptor (beta chain) derives from a study of blood T cells in healthy people across ages. This clonotype was counted between two and nine times. It was with a sample-barcoded 5' primer and a J-beta primer mix that a second PCR of roughly 6 to 12 cycles was run. TCRdb called the 5' RACE reads again in MiXCR, with one record for every CDR3 protein. The sample records approximately 1.5 million distinct CDR3 sequences, under 55% being singletons. This CDR3 region has 16 residues. Trimming took 3 bases from V and 0 from J, leaving 12 bases between them. Germline CDR1 reads SGHAT; CDR2 reads FQNNGV. At least 7 million PBMCs were isolated per sample.

Sequencing was carried out using blood. This TCR came from a woman aged 18-30 years in good health. This rearrangement joins TRBV11-2 to TRBJ2-1; D is unresolved. The CDR3 DNA sequence: TGTGCCAGCAGCTTGGCCTCCCGAAGCTCCTACAATGAGCAGTTCTTC. This gives the protein CASSLASRSSYNEQFF.